The 19 T cell receptor beta chains below were found in one sample sequenced in a study of T-cell memory formation after mild COVID-19. Each CDR3 protein is one row after TCRdb ran MiXCR on the 5' RACE reads. The sample includes 35,000 to 50,000 distinct CDR3 sequences, less than 8% of them seen just once. Sequenced: PBMCs or a T cell subset sorted from them (not recorded which). These receptors originate from an adult who had mild COVID-19 (a few samples of this study predate the infection). Cell type and time point are not known.

This clonotype was counted many times. This chain uses TRBV29-1 with TRBJ2-2; weak D call: TRBD1 (6 bases). Germline CDR1 reads SQVTM; CDR2 reads ANQGSEA. The CDR3 length is 16 residues. V gave up 6 bases and J gave up 1 base, with 18 bases separating them. CDR3 amino acids: CSVGVIRGQNTGELFF. The CDR3 DNA follows: TGCAGCGTGGGGGTAATAAGGGGACAGAACACCGGGGAGCTGTTTTTT.

The J gene is TRBJ1-1, the V gene TRBV10-3; D gene unclear. The germline gives CDR1 ENHRY, CDR2 SYGVKD. With 0 bases removed from V and 1 base from J, the gap between germline ends came to 0 bases. The CDR3 is 12 residues long. CDR3: CAISESNTEAFF. DNA for the CDR3: TGTGCCATCAGTGAGTCGAACACTGAAGCTTTCTTT.

This clonotype was seen repeatedly, ten times or more. V is TRBV29-1 and J is TRBJ2-1, with D uncertain. Germline values: CDR1 SQVTM, CDR2 ANQGSEA. This CDR3 is built from 12 residues. Trimming shortened V by 0 bases and J by 7 bases, and 7 bases separated the two germline ends. CDR3 in DNA: TGCAGCGTTGAAGAGGGTTGGAATGAGCAGTTCTTC. This sequence encodes CSVEEGWNEQFF.

This clonotype has only a few counts. One end of the junction varies from germline; a read error may be responsible. V usage is TRBV11-2 and J usage is TRBJ1-2; D possibly corresponds to TRBD1 (6 bases). The CDR3 spans 15 residues. CDR1 is SGHAT, CDR2 FQNNGV, per germline. CDR3 nucleotide sequence: TGTGCCAGCAGCCTAGACAGGATGGTCAACTATGGCTACACCTTC. This codes for CASSLDRMVNYGYTF.

The rearrangement uses TRBV27 and TRBJ1-2; tentatively, D is TRBD1 (5 bases). CDR3 size: 13 residues. Per the germline V gene, CDR1 is MNHEY and CDR2 is SMNVEV (reference sequence). V was cut by 6 bases and J by 6 bases, with 14 bases left in between. CDR3 protein: CASSRGGGDGYTF. CDR3 nucleotides: TGTGCCAGCAGCCGGGGGGGAGGGGATGGCTACACCTTC.

This clonotype turned up a few times. This chain's CDR3 is CASSPLTGVSTEAFF. CDR3 bases: TGTGCCAGCAGCCCGCTGACAGGGGTGAGCACTGAAGCTTTCTTT. The V and J genes are TRBV12-3 or TRBV12-4 and TRBJ1-1; TRBD1 aligns across 8 bases. The CDR3 is made up of 15 amino acids. Trimming took 6 bases from V and 4 from J; bases not matched to a gene: 10.

J is TRBJ2-3 and V is TRBV11-2; TRBD2 matches at 12 bases. Looked up from germline, CDR1 is SGHAT and CDR2 is FQNNGV. Trimming took 1 base from V and 4 from J; bases not matched to a gene: 9. CDR3 length: 18 residues. The chain's CDR3 is CASSLGTSGGLWADTQYF. In DNA, the CDR3 is TGTGCCAGCAGCTTAGGCACTAGCGGGGGGCTGTGGGCAGATACGCAGTATTTT.

This clonotype was found a few times. V and J are TRBV29-1 and TRBJ2-2, with a weak D call TRBD2 (6 bases). This CDR3 spans 14 amino acids. Germline assignment: CDR1 SQVTM and CDR2 ANQGSEA. Trimming removed 6 bases at V and 3 bases at J, with 14 bases between. CDR3 bases: TGCAGCGTCCTTCTGGGACTGCACACCGGGGAGCTGTTTTTT. Translation: CSVLLGLHTGELFF.

This clonotype was detected many times. The rearrangement links TRBV4-1 to TRBJ2-5; 7 bases align to TRBD2. Per the germline V gene, CDR1 is MGHRA and CDR2 is YSYEKL. There are 13 residues in the CDR3. Germline trimming cut 2 bases from V and 5 bases from J; bases unmatched to any gene: 2. The CDR3 reads CASSQSGGETQYF. As DNA, the CDR3 is TGCGCCAGCAGCCAATCCGGGGGGGAGACCCAGTACTTC.

Ten or more counts support this clonotype. This chain uses TRBV2 with TRBJ1-1, with a possible D match to TRBD1 (5 bases). V dropped 4 bases and J dropped 2 bases, with 11 bases sitting between them. CDR3 length: 14 amino acids. CDR1 and CDR2 from the germline V gene are SNHLY and FYNNEI. Here the CDR3 reads CASSGLGGNTEAFF. Written as DNA, the CDR3 is TGTGCCAGCAGTGGTCTGGGGGGAAACACTGAAGCTTTCTTT.

The chain employs TRBV24-1 and TRBJ2-3; 7 nucleotides agree with TRBD2. CDR1 is KGHDR and CDR2 is SFDVKD in the germline V gene. The CDR3 is 15 amino acids. J gave up 0 bases and V 5 bases, and 4 bases lay outside the gene matches. CDR3 in DNA: TGTGCCACCAGTGTCGGTAGCGGGAGCACAGATACGCAGTATTTT. Translated: CATSVGSGSTDTQYF.

This clonotype was seen more than once but under ten times. This sequence joins TRBV12-3 or TRBV12-4 and TRBJ1-5; 8 nucleotides agree with TRBD1. V shed 0 bases and J 2 bases; nucleotides not matched to a gene: 0. This CDR3 is 15 amino acids long. The CDR3 sequence: CASSLAGQGNQPQHF. CDR3 nucleotides: TGTGCCAGCAGTTTAGCGGGACAGGGCAATCAGCCCCAGCATTTT.

This clonotype has ten or more counts. V is TRBV7-2 and J is TRBJ2-3, with 12 positions matching TRBD2. Looked up from germline, CDR1 is SGHTA and CDR2 is FQGNSA. CDR3 size: 18 residues. V lost 5 bases, J lost 3 bases, and 12 bases stayed unmatched. This chain's CDR3 is CASSMTSGGLSGTDTQYF. In DNA form, the CDR3 reads TGTGCCAGCAGCATGACTAGCGGGGGCCTCAGTGGTACAGATACGCAGTATTTT.

This clonotype appeared many times. The gene calls are TRBV7-9 and TRBJ2-7; D is perhaps TRBD2 (5 bases). The V end was cut by 2 bases, the J end by 0 bases, with 14 bases between. This CDR3 spans 16 amino acids. CDR1 SEHNR and CDR2 FQNEAQ come from the germline V gene (reference sequence). The CDR3 DNA is TGTGCCAGCAGCTTATTTACGGGGTTGTACTCCTACGAGCAGTACTTC. Protein: CASSLFTGLYSYEQYF.

This clonotype was seen a handful of times. This sequence joins TRBV19 and TRBJ1-5, with 7 bases aligning to TRBD1. After removal of 5 bases from V and 7 bases from J, the junction contained 8 bases not matched to a gene. CDR1 is LNHDA, CDR2 SQIVND, per germline (reference sequence). This CDR3 comprises 14 residues. The CDR3 sequence: CASSEGTVGQPQHF. CDR3 coding DNA: TGTGCCAGTAGTGAGGGGACAGTGGGACAGCCCCAGCATTTT.

The rearrangement joins TRBV7-9 to TRBJ2-7; TRBD1 is a possible D gene (6 bases). The V gene's germline CDR1 is SEHNR and CDR2 FQNEAQ (reference sequence). Trimming removed 1 base from V and 5 bases from J, with 15 bases in between. CDR3 length equals 15 residues. The CDR3 nucleotides read TGTGCCAGCAGCTTAGTCGCAACAGGGCGGCACGAGCAGTACTTC. Residues: CASSLVATGRHEQYF.

This clonotype was detected many times. V and J are TRBV7-8 and TRBJ1-2; tentative D call: TRBD1 (5 bases). Germline loops: CDR1 SGHVS, CDR2 FQNEAQ. The CDR3 contains 13 residues. Trimming pared 4 bases from V and 4 bases from J, leaving 10 bases between. CDR3 sequence: CASSSWGIYGYTF. The DNA of the CDR3 is TGTGCCAGCAGCTCCTGGGGGATCTATGGCTACACCTTC.

This clonotype appeared many times. The chain links TRBV11-2 to TRBJ2-7; 7 nucleotides agree with TRBD2. With 1 base clipped from V and 0 bases from J, the junction kept 3 bases outside the gene matches. Germline V gene sequence: CDR1 SGHAT, CDR2 FQNNGV. CDR3 size: 15 residues. CDR3 sequence reads: CASSLVTGGSYEQYF. The CDR3 DNA follows: TGTGCCAGCAGCTTAGTGACGGGGGGCTCCTACGAGCAGTACTTC. The complete variable domain, with remaining parts taken from reference TRBV11-2 and TRBJ2-7, reads EAGVAQSPRYKIIEKRQSVAFWCNPISGHATLYWYQQILGQGPKLLIQFQNNGVVDDSQLPKDRFSAERLKGVDSTLKIQPAKLEDSAVYLCASSLVTGGSYEQYFGPGTRLTVT.

The rearrangement links TRBV5-1 to TRBJ1-1; D is perhaps TRBD1 (5 bases). Germline assignment: CDR1 SGHRS and CDR2 YFSETQ. V was clipped by 3 bases and J by 3 bases, with 12 bases between them. CDR3 length: 14 amino acids. The CDR3 loop is CASSSGEMDTEAFF. The DNA for the CDR3 is TGCGCCAGCAGCTCGGGGGAGATGGACACTGAAGCTTTCTTT.